This T cell receptor (beta chain) was sequenced during a study of blood T cell repertoires in COVID-19. In the study overall: Donors in the United States, Italy and Spain gave samples during acute or convalescent COVID-19. PBMCs, B-cell-depleted T cells, or T cells were the source of the cDNA or gDNA that made up the material.

Under the authors' procedure: Researchers report that nucleated cell counts were estimated from reference gene primer amplification. The repertoire was sequenced with immunoSEQ multiplex PCR; TCRdb's copy has only in-frame clones and lacks some. V and J calls plus clone size are reproduced from that table; the DNA served to infer D and trimming. Here the sample spans about 210,000 clones, about 86% being singletons. Germline V gene lookup returns CDR1 PRHDT and CDR2 FYEKMQ (reference sequence). The CDR3 covers 16 residues. V was cut by 4 bases and J by 5 bases, with 17 bases left in between. The sample taken for sequencing was peripheral blood. The sequence came from a woman aged 45-65 years with acute or convalescent COVID-19. V gene TRBV13 combines with J gene TRBJ2-2; D is possibly TRBD2 (6 bases). The CDR3 DNA reads TGTGCCAGCAGCTGGGGACCGGAGGAGGGGACCGGGGAGCTGTTTTTT. It yields the protein CASSWGPEEGTGELFF. The variable domain in full, completed from reference TRBV13 and TRBJ2-2, reads AAGVIQSPRHLIKEKRETATLKCYPIPRHDTVYWYQQGPGQDPQFLISFYEKMQSDKGSIPDRFSAQQFSDYHSELNMSSLELGDSALYFCASSWGPEEGTGELFFGEGSRLTVL.